These T cell receptor beta chains were read from a single sample in a study of T-cell memory formation after mild COVID-19. TCRdb passed the 5' RACE reads through MiXCR, listing each CDR3 protein once. This sample has 350,000 or so distinct CDR3 sequences, with roughly 13% found just once. Source material: PBMCs or a T cell subset sorted from them (not recorded which). The receptors come from a man aged 18 to 30 who had mild COVID-19 (a few samples of this study predate the infection). Cell type and time point are not known. Both conserved end residues are part of each CDR3. Some rows mark clone size as missing; the rest say once, few, many or name a class of expanded clone.

size: .; V: TRBV27; CDR3: CASSHILGLEEQFF
size: few; V: TRBV5-1; CDR3: CASSYGQGYGYTF
size: .; V: TRBV20-1; CDR3: CSTAEGGTEAFF
size: few; V: TRBV18; CDR3: CASSPPKGPYSGNEQFF
size: .; V: TRBV12-3/TRBV12-4; CDR3: CASSPFGGGNTQYF
size: .; V: TRBV5-1; CDR3: CASKRSPPNEKLFF
size: .; V: TRBV28; CDR3: CASKGQSQFF
size: .; V: TRBV9; CDR3: CASSFDMASANTGELFF
size: few; V: TRBV29-1; CDR3: CSVEDQQVYEQYF
size: many; V: TRBV6-2/TRBV6-3; CDR3: CASSGRPDGNQPQHF
size: few; V: TRBV4-2; CDR3: CASSQDARGLTGVNEQFF
size: few; V: TRBV12-3/TRBV12-4; CDR3: CASVRGGETQYF
size: few; V: TRBV7-9; CDR3: CASSLGNRPYEQYF
size: few; V: TRBV5-5; CDR3: CASSPLSKNIQYF
size: few; V: TRBV4-2; CDR3: CASSQGQGSTGELFF
size: .; V: TRBV7-2; CDR3: CASRPAGGTNEQFF
size: few; V: TRBV7-8; CDR3: CASSMGHANTEAFF
size: many; V: TRBV6-2/TRBV6-3; CDR3: CASTKGGAPVNEQFF
size: .; V: TRBV3-1; CDR3: CASSRSVGTVIQETQYF
size: .; V: TRBV7-9; CDR3: CASSLYGTGTSSEQFF
size: many; V: TRBV5-1; CDR3: CASSLGGMNTEAFF
size: many; V: TRBV6-1; CDR3: CASSGTGRVYEQFF
size: .; V: TRBV7-2; CDR3: CASSFSTSGGSYEQYF
size: .; V: TRBV7-3; CDR3: CASSLAGGNGIQYF
size: .; V: TRBV7-2; CDR3: CASSLVSSGYEQYF
size: few; V: TRBV6-6; CDR3: CASSSALGRAAPLAKNIQYF
size: .; V: TRBV9; CDR3: CASSVGGGAADTQYF
size: few; V: TRBV9; CDR3: CASSPYGGQEGTQYF
size: once; V: TRBV27; CDR3: CASSPKSASGNTIYF
size: few; V: TRBV10-3; CDR3: CAIRRQGMGTEAFF
size: .; V: TRBV20-1; CDR3: CSAAQGARQPQHF
size: few; V: TRBV30; CDR3: CAWGDYGYTF
size: .; V: TRBV18; CDR3: CASSPTGSASGANVLTF
size: few; V: TRBV4-3; CDR3: CASSQDGGLSGAQYF
size: .; V: TRBV20-1; CDR3: CSARQGSSYNEQFF
size: .; V: TRBV4-1; CDR3: CASSPMPRTAPFNYGYTF
size: many; V: TRBV20-1; CDR3: CSARDRSGQAAEQYF
size: many; V: TRBV3-1; CDR3: CASSQDRGQGRGYTF
size: few; V: TRBV5-5; CDR3: CASSLGDPTQETQYF
size: .; V: TRBV24-1; CDR3: CATSDSGDRSTDTQYF
size: few; V: TRBV2; CDR3: CASNGPGRGAFF
size: once; V: TRBV6-5; CDR3: CASTRDRGSTNEKLFF